The source of this T cell receptor (beta chain) is a study of molecular identifiers for immune sequencing clone quantification. Study-level findings and limits: Researchers reportedly could pick up spiked Jurkat TCR RNA from one cell mixed into 1 million or so naive cells. Beyond 20 RNA copies, clones held over 97% of effector molecules, compared with under 1% in naive cells. Highly expanded clone sizes could be underestimated through barcode sharing by identical TCR molecules.

TCRdb reprocessed the PCR reads with MiXCR, giving one entry per CDR3 protein. The table records about 640,000 distinct CDR3 sequences, nearly 20% of them present only once. This clonotype was observed at least ten times. The antigen remains unidentified. One end of the junction fails to match germline, which may point to a read error. The CDR3 sequence is 12 residues long. Germline V gives CDR1 SGHNT, CDR2 YYREEE (reference sequence). Specimen: naive CD8+ T cells from blood, with Jurkat cell RNA spiked in. As for subset: FACS-sorted CD8+CD4-CCR7+CD45RA+ naive T cells. This TCR derives from a human donor in good health. Some libraries in this study had Jurkat cell RNA spiked in. The chain links TRBV5-4 to TRBJ2-7; 9 bases line up with TRBD2. CDR3 nucleotide sequence: TGTGCCAGCAGCCAATTAGCGGGGGACCCGATCTTC. Translating it yields CASSQLAGDPIF.